This TCR beta chain originates from a study of CD8+CD57+ T cells in acquired aplastic anemia. The template used for profiling TCR beta VDJ and CDR3 was genomic DNA. TCRdb passed the reads through MiXCR, listing each CDR3 protein once. The table includes around 250,000 distinct CDR3 sequences, 45% to 70% detected once. This clonotype was recorded only once. Its target is not known. The CDR3 loop spans 16 amino acids. Germline loops: CDR1 MRHNA, CDR2 SNTAGT. V lost 6 bases and J lost 0; bases outside the gene matches: 10. Findings and caveats of the study: Patients and controls were not found to differ significantly in CD8+ Simpson's diversity.

This clonotype originated in a human donor with severe aplastic anemia or a healthy control (not recorded which). The chain links TRBV6-4 to TRBJ2-5; 7 bases agree with TRBD1. The specimen was sorted CD4+, CD8+, or CD8+CD57+ T cells (not recorded which) from PBMCs. For the CDR3, the DNA is TGTGCCAGCAGAATCAGGGACAGTCCAGACCAAGAGACCCAGTACTTC. Amino acid sequence: CASRIRDSPDQETQYF.